The entry below gives a single T cell receptor (beta chain) sequence along with its context. A single base separates this from a much larger clone, so it may be a read error. The iRepertoire nested amplicon-rescue multiplex PCR amplified TCR alpha and beta CDR3s from RNA. TCRdb fed the multiplex PCR reads into MiXCR, producing one record per CDR3 protein. This repertoire shows around 350,000 distinct CDR3 sequences, around 45% found once; its top ten account for around 12%. Germline values: CDR1 MNHEY, CDR2 SVGAGI. This CDR3 has 16 amino acids. The V segment lost 6 bases and the J segment 3 bases; nucleotides outside the gene matches: 10. This specimen belongs to a study of glioma-infiltrating T cells.

This chain uses TRBV6-5 with TRBJ1-2; 10 nucleotides agree with TRBD1. This sequence originates from a human donor with low-grade glioma or glioblastoma, undergoing nonglioma brain surgery, or in good health (not recorded which). Sequenced sample: glioma tissue, nonneoplastic brain tissue, or PBMCs (not recorded which). DNA for the CDR3: TGTGCCAGCAGCCGAGGACAGGGGGTGATAGACTATGGCTACACCTTC. Encoded protein: CASSRGQGVIDYGYTF.